The source of this TCR beta chain is a study of blood T cell repertoires in COVID-19. Study-level information: Sites in the United States, Italy and Spain provided acute and convalescent COVID-19 samples. T cells, B-cell-depleted T cells, or PBMCs provided the cDNA or gDNA that served as material.

The sample holds one count of this clone. Per the germline V gene, CDR1 is MDHEN and CDR2 is SYDVKM. The CDR3 runs 16 residues. Trimming removed 6 bases at V and 0 bases at J, with 17 bases between. Under the authors' procedure: Scientists estimated how many nucleated cells there were by amplifying reference gene primers. Profiling relied on immunoSEQ multiplex PCR, and the TCRdb table lists in-frame clones only, not all of them. V and J calls plus clone size are reproduced from that table; the DNA served to infer D and trimming. The sample contains some 68,000 clones, roughly nine tenths of which appear only once.

The sequenced sample consisted of peripheral blood. The source is a man aged 45-65 years with acute or convalescent COVID-19. This sequence joins TRBV28 and TRBJ1-2, with D hard to call. CDR3 nucleotide sequence: TGTGCCAGCAGGGAGTTCGGGTTTTTGGCTAACTATGGCTACACCTTC. Translating gives CASREFGFLANYGYTF.